Below, 27 T cell receptor beta chains from the same sample are listed, as sequenced in a study of early T cells in non-severe SARS-CoV-2 infection. One entry per CDR3 protein results from TCRdb running MiXCR on the 5' RACE reads. Counted here are tens of thousands of distinct CDR3 sequences, roughly 13% occurring once; the ten biggest clones make up about 4.2%. Sequenced: whole blood. These receptors were collected from an adult who was a healthcare worker with PCR-confirmed SARS-CoV-2 infection or an uninfected control (not recorded which).

This clonotype was counted ten times or more. The chain employs TRBV30 and TRBJ2-3, with D possibly matching TRBD2 (5 bases). The V and J ends lost 0 bases and 2 bases respectively, with 9 bases between them. The germline V gene has CDR1 GTSNPN and CDR2 SVGIG (reference sequence). The CDR3 sequence is 14 residues long. The CDR3 sequence is CAWSVFSDTDTQYF. The CDR3 bases are TGTGCCTGGAGTGTTTTTAGCGACACAGATACGCAGTATTTT.

This clonotype came up many times. J is TRBJ1-5 and V is TRBV7-9, with 7 bases aligning to TRBD1. V dropped 4 bases and J dropped 4; count of bases not matched to a gene: 4. CDR3 length: 14 amino acids. CDR1 SEHNR and CDR2 FQNEAQ come from the germline V gene (reference sequence). The CDR3 DNA is TGTGCCAGCAGCTCGGGACAGCTTAATCAGCCCCAGCATTTT. Its translation is CASSSGQLNQPQHF. The variable domain in full, with the rest retrieved from reference TRBV7-9 and TRBJ1-5, is DTGVSQNPRHKITKRGQNVTFRCDPISEHNRLYWYRQTLGQGPEFLTYFQNEAQLEKSRLLSDRFSAERPKGSFSTLEIQRTEQGDSAMYLCASSSGQLNQPQHFGDGTRLSIL.

CDR3 amino acids: CASSPIQGQGSPLHF. Written as DNA, the CDR3 is TGTGCCAGCAGTCCGATACAGGGGCAGGGTTCACCCCTCCACTTT. The chain has TRBV6-6 and TRBJ1-6; TRBD1 agrees at 7 bases. This CDR3 contains 15 residues. The J segment lost 9 bases and the V segment lost 5 bases, leaving 10 bases of the junction unmatched. CDR1 MNHNY and CDR2 SVGAGI come from the germline V gene (reference sequence).

This chain connects TRBV6-2 or TRBV6-3 to TRBJ2-1; D is possibly TRBD2 (6 bases). This CDR3 spans 15 amino acids. Deletions cut 0 bases from V and 4 bases from J, with 10 bases between. The germline gives CDR1 MNHEY, CDR2 SVGEGT. CDR3 DNA sequence: TGTGCCAGCAGTTACTCACCCCGGGGGTACAATGAGCAGTTCTTC. Protein product: CASSYSPRGYNEQFF.

The chain uses TRBV12-3 or TRBV12-4 and TRBJ1-1; D is perhaps TRBD1 (5 bases). V was pared by 3 bases and J by 0 bases, with 20 bases between. The CDR3 loop spans 18 amino acids. This chain's CDR3 is CASSFKGNFFWLNTEAFF. CDR3 bases: TGTGCCAGCAGTTTCAAGGGGAACTTTTTTTGGTTGAACACTGAAGCTTTCTTT.

The gene calls are TRBV5-5 and TRBJ2-7; D is possibly TRBD1 (5 bases). The germline gives CDR1 SGHKS, CDR2 YYEKEE (reference sequence). The CDR3 runs 15 residues. Between the trimmed V and J ends, which lost 2 bases and 3 bases, there was a span of 15 bases. The CDR3 spells CASSFILGPHYEQYF. The CDR3, as DNA: TGTGCCAGCAGCTTCATTTTGGGGCCACACTACGAGCAGTACTTC.

The chain employs TRBV11-2 and TRBJ2-1; no reliable D call. The CDR3 is 13 residues long. The germline CDR1 and CDR2 sequences are SGHAT and FQNNGV. The ends were cut back, 3 bases at V and 4 bases at J, with 7 bases in the middle. The CDR3 loop reads CASSLPEYNEQFF. CDR3 in DNA: TGTGCCAGCAGCTTGCCCGAGTACAATGAGCAGTTCTTC.

V usage is TRBV6-5 and J usage is TRBJ2-5; tentatively, D is TRBD1 (6 bases). Per the germline V gene, CDR1 is MNHEY and CDR2 is SVGAGI. The V gene lost 5 bases and the J gene lost 5 bases, with 12 bases spanning the gap. This CDR3 comprises 13 residues. CDR3 sequence (DNA): TGTGCCAGCAGTCTAACAGGGCTGGAGACCCAGTACTTC. Translated, it gives CASSLTGLETQYF.

This clonotype was seen a few times. The chain links TRBV7-2 to TRBJ1-3; D not certain. Germline V gives CDR1 SGHTA, CDR2 FQGNSA. This CDR3 is 15 amino acids long. V was shortened by 1 base and J by 6 bases, with 13 bases between the two germline ends. CDR3 coding DNA: TGTGCCAGCAGCTTAGGGCCCTGGTCGGAAAACACCATATATTTT. It yields the protein CASSLGPWSENTIYF.

This clonotype showed up many times. CDR3 bases: TGTGCCAGCAGCTTCGTAACCATACTCACCTTC. This sequence encodes CASSFVTILTF. This chain joins TRBV11-2 and TRBJ1-2; no reliable D call. This CDR3 region has 11 residues. Germline V gene data show CDR1 as SGHAT and CDR2 as FQNNGV. Trimming shortened V by 3 bases and J by 13 bases, and 12 bases separated the two germline ends.

In this sample, this clonotype turned up many times. The CDR3 bases are TGTGCCAGCAGCCCCCGGGGGGATTCACCCCTCCACTTT. As protein: CASSPRGDSPLHF. The chain uses TRBV9 and TRBJ1-6; a weak D match, TRBD1 (5 bases). The CDR3 extends over 13 amino acids. Germline CDR1 SGDLS, CDR2 YYNGEE. V lost 4 bases to trimming and J lost 8 bases, with 10 bases between them.

The J gene is TRBJ2-1, the V gene TRBV10-1; TRBD1 is a possible D gene (5 bases). Per germline, CDR1 WNHNN and CDR2 SYGVQD (reference sequence). The CDR3 is made up of 15 amino acids. V shed 5 bases and J shed 1 base, with 12 bases lying between them. The CDR3 nucleotides read TGCGCCAGCAGTCCCTGGACACCTTCCTACAATGAGCAGTTCTTC. This translates into CASSPWTPSYNEQFF.

This clonotype was counted only a few times. V gene TRBV20-1 combines with J gene TRBJ1-4; tentatively, D is TRBD1 (5 bases). Germline loops: CDR1 DFQATT, CDR2 SNEGSKA (reference sequence). The CDR3 consists of 14 residues. Trimming took off 2 bases at V and 3 bases at J, with 10 bases between the two ends. The CDR3 DNA follows: TGCAGTGCTAGACGGGGGACTGCTAATGAAAAACTGTTTTTT. Protein: CSARRGTANEKLFF.

The chain joins TRBV6-2 or TRBV6-3 to TRBJ1-2; weak D call: TRBD1 (5 bases). V lost 6 bases, J lost 2 bases, and 19 bases lay in between. This CDR3 has 16 amino acids. Germline assignment: CDR1 MNHEY and CDR2 SVGEGT. The CDR3 sequence: CASSSGQAQRNYGYTF. The CDR3 nucleotides read TGTGCCAGCAGCTCGGGGCAGGCCCAGCGAAACTATGGCTACACCTTC.

V usage is TRBV9 and J usage is TRBJ2-3; D may match TRBD1 or TRBD2 (5 bases each). The CDR3 extends over 14 amino acids. V was pared by 0 bases and J by 4 bases, with 9 bases between. The V gene's germline CDR1 is SGDLS and CDR2 YYNGEE. The CDR3 spells CASSVDGASDTQYF. CDR3 nucleotides: TGTGCCAGCAGCGTAGACGGGGCGTCAGATACGCAGTATTTT.

This clonotype was found many times. The chain links TRBV7-3 to TRBJ2-1, with D maybe TRBD2 (5 bases). Trimming left V 4 bases short and J 4 bases short, with 8 bases between. The V gene's germline CDR1 is SGHTA and CDR2 FQGTGA. The CDR3 spans 13 residues. Written as DNA, the CDR3 is TGTGCCAGCAGCTCCTCGGGGTACAATGAGCAGTTCTTC. Amino acids: CASSSSGYNEQFF.

This clonotype was counted a few times. The chain joins TRBV5-1 to TRBJ2-3, with D uncertain. V dropped 2 bases and J dropped 5 bases, with 6 bases sitting between them. The germline gives CDR1 SGHRS, CDR2 YFSETQ. The CDR3 has 12 amino acids. In nucleotides, the CDR3 is TGCGCCAGCAGCTTTTGGGGAGATACGCAGTATTTT. Its translation is CASSFWGDTQYF.

This clonotype was observed a few times. The J gene is TRBJ2-3, the V gene TRBV29-1, with TRBD2 identical over 10 bases. CDR3 length: 16 residues. V shed 6 bases and J 1 base; nucleotides not matched to a gene: 10. Germline CDR1 SQVTM, CDR2 ANQGSEA. CDR3 loop: CSVVGLAGAGTDTQYF. Written as DNA, the CDR3 is TGCAGCGTCGTTGGGCTAGCGGGAGCTGGCACAGATACGCAGTATTTT.

The chain couples TRBV7-6 to TRBJ2-5; a possible D gene is TRBD1 (5 bases). V was pared by 1 base and J by 2 bases, with 8 bases between. Germline V gene sequence: CDR1 SGHVS, CDR2 FNYEAQ. The CDR3 runs to 14 residues. The CDR3 nucleotides read TGTGCCAGCAGCTTAGGGACAACACAAGAGACCCAGTACTTC. Translation gives CASSLGTTQETQYF. Together with reference TRBV7-6 and TRBJ2-5, the CDR3 gives the full variable domain: GAGVSQSPRYKVTKRGQDVALRCDPISGHVSLYWYRQALGQGPEFLTYFNYEAQQDKSGLPNDRFSAERPEGSISTLTIQRTEQRDSAMYRCASSLGTTQETQYFGPGTRLLVL.

This clonotype turned up a few times. As DNA, the CDR3 is TGTGCCAGCAGCATCCGGGACTACCGCACAGATACGCAGTATTTT. It is translated as CASSIRDYRTDTQYF. This chain connects TRBV11-2 to TRBJ2-3, with 7 bases that match TRBD2. Germline CDR1 and CDR2: SGHAT and FQNNGV. This CDR3 spans 15 amino acids. V lost 5 bases to trimming and J lost 1 base; unmatched junction nucleotides: 6.

This clonotype was detected many times. V gene TRBV4-3 combines with J gene TRBJ2-1; D may be TRBD1 (5 bases). CDR3 length: 12 amino acids. Germline V gene sequence: CDR1 LGHNA, CDR2 YSLEER. The germline V and J ends were trimmed by 0 bases and 11 bases, with 8 bases remaining between them. The DNA for the CDR3 is TGCGCCAGCAGCCAAGAAAGGGGCAAGCAGTTCTTC. Protein: CASSQERGKQFF.

The chain recombines TRBV27 with TRBJ2-1; D unclear. The germline V gene encodes CDR1 MNHEY and CDR2 SMNVEV (reference sequence). The CDR3 is made up of 16 amino acids. V was pared by 1 base and J by 0 bases, with 10 bases between. The CDR3 nucleotides read TGTGCCAGCAGTTTATTGGCCCTTAGCTCCTACAATGAGCAGTTCTTC. Its protein product is CASSLLALSSYNEQFF.

In its sample, this clonotype was seen many times. The V and J genes are TRBV12-3 or TRBV12-4 and TRBJ1-5; TRBD1 is a possible D gene (6 bases). CDR3 length: 15 amino acids. V was cut by 1 base and J by 1 base, with 8 bases left in between. The CDR3 loop is CASSLGTESNQPQHF. DNA of the CDR3: TGTGCCAGCAGTTTAGGGACAGAAAGCAATCAGCCCCAGCATTTT.

In its sample, this clonotype was seen many times. The rearrangement uses TRBV2 and TRBJ2-6; D call uncertain. Germline V gene lookup returns CDR1 SNHLY and CDR2 FYNNEI. There are 16 residues in the CDR3. The V and J ends lost 3 bases and 4 bases respectively, with 13 bases between them. The CDR3 DNA follows: TGTGCCAGCAGTGAGAGGCCTGGGTTCGGGGCCAACGTCCTGACTTTC. Amino acid sequence: CASSERPGFGANVLTF.

This clonotype was counted ten times or more. A read error may produce the germline difference seen at one junction end. V usage is TRBV5-1 and J usage is TRBJ2-3; D not certain. The germline CDR1 and CDR2 sequences are SGHRS and YFSETQ. The CDR3 extends over 11 amino acids. DNA of the CDR3: TGTGCCAGCAGCTTAGGGGATACGCAGTATTTT. As protein: CASSLGDTQYF.

In regard to this clonotype: The germline gene is not matched at one end of the junction; a read error may be the cause. The chain couples TRBV4-1 to TRBJ2-5; no firm D call. The CDR3 contains 16 residues. Per the germline V gene, CDR1 is MGHRA and CDR2 is YSYEKL. CDR3 nucleotide sequence: TGCGCCAGCAGCGAAGAGGTTTCCGGGTACCAAGAGACCCAGTACTTC. This sequence encodes CASSEEVSGYQETQYF.

This clonotype has ten or more counts. The chain joins TRBV19 to TRBJ2-7, with D possibly matching TRBD1 (5 bases). The CDR3 totals 14 residues. Germline V gene data show CDR1 as LNHDA and CDR2 as SQIVND (reference sequence). V was clipped by 3 bases and J by 5 bases, with 14 bases between them. CDR3 region: CASSISDSRDEQYF. The CDR3 DNA sequence: TGTGCCAGTAGTATCTCAGACAGTCGGGACGAGCAGTACTTC.